This is a list of T cell receptor beta chains from one sample in a study of PD-1 blockade in classical Hodgkin lymphoma. Sequenced by immunoSEQ multiplex PCR; TCRdb stores in-frame clones only, minus some. Seen here are 15,000 to 17,000 clones, around 84% observed once, and the top ten hold around 0.8%. Material: CD4+ T cells from blood. The receptor source for this set is a human donor with classical Hodgkin lymphoma. CDR3s include the opening cysteine and the closing phenylalanine or tryptophan. A D gene is named only where the DNA matches it firmly. Expanded clones get a size class; other rows say once, few or many, or leave the size out.

clone_size: NA
j_call: TRBJ1-1
d_call: TRBD1
v_call: TRBV5-1
cdr3_aa: CASSTGPGTGALNTEAFF
cdr3_nt: TGCGCCAGCAGCACAGGACCCGGGACAGGGGCATTGAACACTGAAGCTTTCTTT

clone_size: NA
j_call: TRBJ1-2
d_call: NA
v_call: TRBV28
cdr3_aa: CASSLIVFYGYTF
cdr3_nt: TGTGCCAGCAGTTTAATCGTCTTCTATGGCTACACCTTC

clone_size: NA
j_call: TRBJ1-6
d_call: TRBD1
v_call: TRBV7-2
cdr3_aa: CASSLATGGIGSPLHF
cdr3_nt: TGTGCCAGCAGCTTAGCCACAGGGGGCATAGGGTCACCCCTCCACTTT

clone_size: NA
j_call: TRBJ2-3
d_call: TRBD2
v_call: TRBV5-4
cdr3_aa: CASSPGGAGTDTQYF
cdr3_nt: TGTGCCAGCAGCCCCGGGGGGGCGGGCACAGATACGCAGTATTTT

clone_size: NA
j_call: TRBJ1-1
d_call: TRBD1
v_call: TRBV5-4
cdr3_aa: CASSPPGQRNTEAFF
cdr3_nt: TGTGCCAGCAGCCCCCCGGGACAGAGGAACACTGAAGCTTTCTTT

clone_size: NA
j_call: TRBJ1-4
d_call: NA
v_call: TRBV19
cdr3_aa: CASSPPIGKLFF
cdr3_nt: TGTGCCAGTAGTCCACCCATCGGAAAACTGTTTTTT

clone_size: few
j_call: TRBJ1-1
d_call: NA
v_call: TRBV18
cdr3_aa: CASSPYVGGEAFF
cdr3_nt: TGTGCCAGCTCACCGTATGTGGGTGGGGAAGCTTTCTTT

clone_size: NA
j_call: TRBJ2-2
d_call: TRBD1
v_call: TRBV19
cdr3_aa: CASGKGAAAQRELFF
cdr3_nt: TGTGCCAGTGGCAAGGGGGCAGCGGCCCAACGGGAGCTGTTTTTT

clone_size: NA
j_call: TRBJ2-1
d_call: NA
v_call: TRBV7-9
cdr3_aa: CASSFWGNNEQFF
cdr3_nt: TGTGCCAGCAGCTTTTGGGGCAACAATGAGCAGTTCTTC

clone_size: NA
j_call: TRBJ2-7
d_call: NA
v_call: TRBV30
cdr3_aa: CAWSERLGGEQYF
cdr3_nt: TGTGCCTGGAGTGAAAGGCTAGGAGGCGAGCAGTACTTC

clone_size: NA
j_call: TRBJ2-1
d_call: TRBD2
v_call: TRBV2
cdr3_aa: CATGLASVNEQFF
cdr3_nt: TGTGCCACCGGACTAGCGTCAGTCAATGAGCAGTTCTTC

clone_size: few
j_call: TRBJ2-5
d_call: NA
v_call: TRBV6-1
cdr3_aa: CASSEQGWETQYF
cdr3_nt: TGTGCCAGCAGTGAACAGGGCTGGGAGACCCAGTACTTC

clone_size: NA
j_call: TRBJ2-7
d_call: TRBD2
v_call: TRBV7-2
cdr3_aa: CASSPSRLARSYEQYF
cdr3_nt: TGTGCCAGCAGCCCCAGTCGACTAGCGCGCTCCTACGAGCAGTACTTC

clone_size: once
j_call: TRBJ1-2
d_call: TRBD1
v_call: TRBV5-1
cdr3_aa: CASSLAGGNGYTF
cdr3_nt: TGCGCCAGCAGCTTGGCAGGGGGGAATGGCTACACCTTC

clone_size: NA
j_call: TRBJ2-7
d_call: TRBD2
v_call: TRBV5-1
cdr3_aa: CASSLAASGRGYEQYF
cdr3_nt: TGCGCCAGCAGCTTGGCCGCTAGCGGGAGGGGGTACGAGCAGTACTTC

clone_size: NA
j_call: TRBJ2-1
d_call: NA
v_call: TRBV2
cdr3_aa: CASSDLARGPNEQFF
cdr3_nt: TGTGCCAGCAGTGACTTGGCGCGCGGGCCCAATGAGCAGTTCTTC

clone_size: NA
j_call: TRBJ1-2
d_call: TRBD1
v_call: TRBV27
cdr3_aa: CASSPRDRGNYGYTF
cdr3_nt: TGTGCCAGCAGTCCAAGGGACAGGGGGAACTATGGCTACACCTTC

clone_size: NA
j_call: TRBJ2-7
d_call: NA
v_call: TRBV7-9
cdr3_aa: CASSLTGSSYEQYF
cdr3_nt: TGTGCCAGCAGCTTGACCGGGTCCTCCTACGAGCAGTACTTC

clone_size: NA
j_call: TRBJ1-1
d_call: NA
v_call: TRBV27
cdr3_aa: CASSRSGGHTEAFF
cdr3_nt: TGTGCCAGCAGTCGGTCAGGAGGGCACACTGAAGCTTTCTTT

clone_size: NA
j_call: TRBJ2-4
d_call: NA
v_call: TRBV28
cdr3_aa: CASSLDQAWSKNIQYF
cdr3_nt: TGTGCCAGCAGTTTAGACCAGGCTTGGTCCAAAAACATTCAGTACTTC

clone_size: NA
j_call: TRBJ1-5
d_call: NA
v_call: TRBV19
cdr3_aa: CASRDHGRPQHF
cdr3_nt: TGTGCCAGTAGGGATCACGGCCGGCCCCAGCATTTT

clone_size: NA
j_call: TRBJ2-2
d_call: NA
v_call: TRBV7-2
cdr3_aa: CASSLGTGELFF
cdr3_nt: TGTGCCAGCAGCTTAGGCACCGGGGAGCTGTTTTTT

clone_size: NA
j_call: TRBJ2-7
d_call: NA
v_call: TRBV2
cdr3_aa: CASSRGGEQYF
cdr3_nt: TGTGCCAGCAGTCGAGGGGGCGAGCAGTACTTC

clone_size: NA
j_call: TRBJ2-7
d_call: TRBD1
v_call: TRBV27
cdr3_aa: CASSLSTGYSYEQYF
cdr3_nt: TGTGCCAGCAGTTTATCGACAGGGTACTCCTACGAGCAGTACTTC

clone_size: NA
j_call: TRBJ2-2
d_call: TRBD2
v_call: TRBV5-1
cdr3_aa: CASSLDTGGGTGELFF
cdr3_nt: TGCGCCAGCAGCTTGGATACGGGAGGAGGCACCGGGGAGCTGTTTTTT

clone_size: NA
j_call: TRBJ2-7
d_call: TRBD1
v_call: TRBV6-6
cdr3_aa: CASSYDGQGKSSEQYF
cdr3_nt: TGTGCCAGCAGTTACGACGGACAGGGTAAATCCAGCGAGCAGTACTTC

clone_size: NA
j_call: TRBJ2-5
d_call: TRBD2
v_call: TRBV25-1
cdr3_aa: CASSEPPPAGVETQYF
cdr3_nt: TGTGCCAGCAGTGAACCCCCTCCAGCGGGAGTGGAGACCCAGTACTTC

clone_size: NA
j_call: TRBJ2-2
d_call: NA
v_call: TRBV7-2
cdr3_aa: CASSPGRTNTGELFF
cdr3_nt: TGTGCCAGCAGCCCCGGGCGTACGAACACCGGGGAGCTGTTTTTT